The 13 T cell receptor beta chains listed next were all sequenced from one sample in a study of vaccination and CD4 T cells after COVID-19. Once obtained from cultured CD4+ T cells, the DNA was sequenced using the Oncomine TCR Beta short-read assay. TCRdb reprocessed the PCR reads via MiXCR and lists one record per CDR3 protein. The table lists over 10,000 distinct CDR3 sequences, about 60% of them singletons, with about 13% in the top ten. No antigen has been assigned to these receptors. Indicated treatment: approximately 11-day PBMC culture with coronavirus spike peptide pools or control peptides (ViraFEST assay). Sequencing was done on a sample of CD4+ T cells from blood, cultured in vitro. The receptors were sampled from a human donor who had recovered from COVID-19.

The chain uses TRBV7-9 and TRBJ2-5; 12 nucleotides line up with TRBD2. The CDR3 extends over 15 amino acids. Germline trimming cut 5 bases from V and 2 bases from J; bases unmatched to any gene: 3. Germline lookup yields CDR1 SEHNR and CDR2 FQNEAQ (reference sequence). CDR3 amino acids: CASSAGLAGQETQYF. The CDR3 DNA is TGTGCCAGCAGCGCCGGACTAGCGGGACAAGAGACCCAGTACTTC. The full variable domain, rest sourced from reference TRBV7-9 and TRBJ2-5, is DTGVSQNPRHKITKRGQNVTFRCDPISEHNRLYWYRQTLGQGPEFLTYFQNEAQLEKSRLLSDRFSAERPKGSFSTLEIQRTEQGDSAMYLCASSAGLAGQETQYFGPGTRLLVL.

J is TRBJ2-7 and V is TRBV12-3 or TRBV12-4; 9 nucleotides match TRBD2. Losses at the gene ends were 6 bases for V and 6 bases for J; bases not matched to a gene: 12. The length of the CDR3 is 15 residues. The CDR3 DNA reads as TGTGCCAGCAGCCCGATAAGCGGGAGGCTTTCCGAGCAGTACTTC. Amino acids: CASSPISGRLSEQYF.

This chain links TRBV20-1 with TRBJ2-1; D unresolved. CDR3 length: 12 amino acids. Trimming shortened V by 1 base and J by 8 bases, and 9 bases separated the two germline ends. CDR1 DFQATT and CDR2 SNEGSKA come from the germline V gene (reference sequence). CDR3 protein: CSARVVFDEQFF. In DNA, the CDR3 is TGCAGTGCTAGAGTAGTGTTTGATGAGCAGTTCTTC.

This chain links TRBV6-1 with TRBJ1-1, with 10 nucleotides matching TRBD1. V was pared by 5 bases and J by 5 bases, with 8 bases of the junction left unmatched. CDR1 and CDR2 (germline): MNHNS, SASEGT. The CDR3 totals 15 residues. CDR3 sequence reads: CASSSRTGGVTEAFF. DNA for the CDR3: TGTGCCAGCAGTAGTAGGACAGGGGGGGTTACTGAAGCTTTCTTT.

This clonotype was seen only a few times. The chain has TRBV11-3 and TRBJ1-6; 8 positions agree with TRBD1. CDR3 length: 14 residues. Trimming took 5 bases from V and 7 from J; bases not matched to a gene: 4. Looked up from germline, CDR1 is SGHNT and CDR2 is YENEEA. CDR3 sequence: CASSLRGLNSPLHF. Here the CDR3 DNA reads TGTGCCAGCAGCCTCAGGGGGCTGAATTCACCCCTCCACTTT.

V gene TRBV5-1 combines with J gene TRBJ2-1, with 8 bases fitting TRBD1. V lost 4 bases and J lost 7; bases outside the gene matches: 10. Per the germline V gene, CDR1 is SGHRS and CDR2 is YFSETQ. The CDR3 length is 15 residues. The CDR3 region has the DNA TGCGCCAGCAGCCACCGGGACAGGTCTGCTAATGAGCAGTTCTTC. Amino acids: CASSHRDRSANEQFF.

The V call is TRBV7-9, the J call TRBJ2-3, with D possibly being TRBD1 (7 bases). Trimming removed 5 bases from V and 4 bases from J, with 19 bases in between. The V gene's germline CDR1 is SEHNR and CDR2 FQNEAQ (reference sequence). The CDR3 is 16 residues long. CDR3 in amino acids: CASSAGLEGQSDTQYF. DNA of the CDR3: TGTGCCAGCAGCGCAGGTTTGGAGGGACAGTCAGATACGCAGTATTTT.

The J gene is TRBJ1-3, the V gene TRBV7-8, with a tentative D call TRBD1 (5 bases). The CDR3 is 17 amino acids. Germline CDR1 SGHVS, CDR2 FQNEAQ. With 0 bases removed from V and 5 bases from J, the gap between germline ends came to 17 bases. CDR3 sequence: CASSLARVQGIRNTIYF. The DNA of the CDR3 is TGTGCCAGCAGCTTAGCGCGCGTTCAGGGAATTAGAAACACCATATATTTT.

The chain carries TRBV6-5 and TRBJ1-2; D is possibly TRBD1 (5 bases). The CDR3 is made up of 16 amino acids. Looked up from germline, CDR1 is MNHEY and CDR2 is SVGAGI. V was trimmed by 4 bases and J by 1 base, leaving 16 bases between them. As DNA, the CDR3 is TGTGCCAGCAGTTCCCGGGGGTTCTTGTTTAACTATGGCTACACCTTC. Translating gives CASSSRGFLFNYGYTF.

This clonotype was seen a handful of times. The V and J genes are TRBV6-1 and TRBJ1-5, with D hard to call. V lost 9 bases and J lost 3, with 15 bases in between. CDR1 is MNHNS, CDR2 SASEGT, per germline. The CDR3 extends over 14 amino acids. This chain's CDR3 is CASTSSGNNQPQHF. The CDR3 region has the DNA TGTGCCAGTACTTCATCGGGGAACAATCAGCCCCAGCATTTT.

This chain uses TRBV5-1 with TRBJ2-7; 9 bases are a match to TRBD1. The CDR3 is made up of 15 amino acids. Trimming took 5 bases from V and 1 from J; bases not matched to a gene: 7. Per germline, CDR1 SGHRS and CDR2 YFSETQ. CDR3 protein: CASRYGTGFSYEQYF. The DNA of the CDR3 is TGCGCCAGCAGGTACGGGACAGGGTTTTCCTACGAGCAGTACTTC.

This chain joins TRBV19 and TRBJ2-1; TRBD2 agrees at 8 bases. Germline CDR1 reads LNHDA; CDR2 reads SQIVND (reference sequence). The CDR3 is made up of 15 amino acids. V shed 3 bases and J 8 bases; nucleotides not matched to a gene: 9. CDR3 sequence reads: CASSISSGWGDEQFF. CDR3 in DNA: TGTGCCAGTAGTATTTCTAGCGGGTGGGGCGATGAGCAGTTCTTC. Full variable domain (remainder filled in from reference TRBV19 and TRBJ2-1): DGGITQSPKYLFRKEGQNVTLSCEQNLNHDAMYWYRQDPGQGLRLIYYSQIVNDFQKGDIAEGYSVSREKKESFPLTVTSAQKNPTAFYLCASSISSGWGDEQFFGPGTRLTVL.

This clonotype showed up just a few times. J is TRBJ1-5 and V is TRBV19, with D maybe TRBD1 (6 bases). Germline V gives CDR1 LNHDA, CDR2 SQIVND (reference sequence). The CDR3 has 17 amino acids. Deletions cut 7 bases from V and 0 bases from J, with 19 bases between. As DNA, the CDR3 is TGTGCCAGTAAAGGGCGCCAGGGGAACTATAGCAATCAGCCCCAGCATTTT. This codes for CASKGRQGNYSNQPQHF.